A selection of T cell receptor beta chains follows, all from one sample in a study of control samples from healthy donors and cancer patients. Some clones are missing from TCRdb's copy, which holds only in-frame ones; the method was immunoSEQ multiplex PCR. The sample lists about 14,000 clones, approximately 75% occurring once. Sample: formalin-fixed, paraffin-embedded tissue. The receptors were gathered from a female donor with lung cancer. CDR3s include the opening cysteine and the closing phenylalanine or tryptophan. Each record gives: V gene, D gene, clone size, J gene, CDR3 protein, CDR3 DNA. D genes are given only for firm matches. Only part of the rows carry a size: once, few, many, or a class if the clone is expanded.

v_call: TRBV6-5; d_call: NA; clone_size: NA; j_call: TRBJ1-1; cdr3_aa: CASQGTNTEAFF; cdr3_nt: TGTGCCAGTCAGGGGACGAACACTGAAGCTTTCTTT
v_call: TRBV7-3; d_call: TRBD1; clone_size: NA; j_call: TRBJ1-1; cdr3_aa: CASSVTGGTEAFF; cdr3_nt: TGTGCCAGCAGCGTAACAGGGGGGACTGAAGCTTTCTTT
v_call: TRBV12-3/TRBV12-4; d_call: NA; clone_size: NA; j_call: TRBJ2-7; cdr3_aa: CASSLESSEQYF; cdr3_nt: TGTGCCAGCAGTTTAGAATCGTCCGAGCAGTACTTC
v_call: TRBV3-1/TRBV3-2; d_call: NA; clone_size: NA; j_call: TRBJ1-2; cdr3_aa: CASSQDSGAHGYTF; cdr3_nt: TGTGCCAGCAGCCAAGATTCAGGAGCCCATGGCTACACCTTC
v_call: TRBV28; d_call: TRBD1; clone_size: NA; j_call: TRBJ1-6; cdr3_aa: CASSLATGLGSPLHF; cdr3_nt: TGTGCCAGCAGTTTAGCGACAGGGTTGGGTTCACCCCTCCACTTT
v_call: TRBV7-6; d_call: TRBD1; clone_size: NA; j_call: TRBJ1-1; cdr3_aa: CASSSSGGKYTEAFF; cdr3_nt: TGTGCCAGCAGCTCGTCAGGGGGCAAGTACACTGAAGCTTTCTTT
v_call: TRBV5-1; d_call: NA; clone_size: NA; j_call: TRBJ2-7; cdr3_aa: CASSSWGAGEQYF; cdr3_nt: TGCGCCAGCAGCTCCTGGGGCGCGGGCGAGCAGTACTTC
v_call: TRBV6-5; d_call: TRBD1; clone_size: NA; j_call: TRBJ1-2; cdr3_aa: CASSYSWDSGTGGYTF; cdr3_nt: TGTGCCAGCAGTTACTCGTGGGACAGCGGAACGGGGGGCTACACCTTC
v_call: TRBV7-6; d_call: NA; clone_size: NA; j_call: TRBJ2-5; cdr3_aa: CASSQQETQYF; cdr3_nt: TGTGCCAGCAGCCAACAAGAGACCCAGTACTTC
v_call: TRBV5-1; d_call: TRBD2; clone_size: NA; j_call: TRBJ2-1; cdr3_aa: CASSPQTSAHNEQFF; cdr3_nt: TGCGCCAGCAGCCCACAGACTAGCGCCCACAATGAGCAGTTCTTC
v_call: TRBV7-2; d_call: NA; clone_size: few; j_call: TRBJ1-1; cdr3_aa: CASSPSWDTEAFF; cdr3_nt: TGTGCCAGCAGCCCCAGTTGGGACACTGAAGCTTTCTTT
v_call: TRBV4-2; d_call: NA; clone_size: NA; j_call: TRBJ2-6; cdr3_aa: CASSQTPGSVPGANVLTF; cdr3_nt: TGTGCCAGCAGCCAGACTCCGGGTTCCGTCCCCGGGGCCAACGTCCTGACTTTC
v_call: TRBV6-5; d_call: TRBD1; clone_size: NA; j_call: TRBJ2-2; cdr3_aa: CASSSRTGAITGELFF; cdr3_nt: TGTGCCAGCAGTTCTAGGACAGGGGCAATCACCGGGGAGCTGTTTTTT
v_call: TRBV7-9; d_call: NA; clone_size: NA; j_call: TRBJ1-6; cdr3_aa: CASSFPGRNSPLHF; cdr3_nt: TGTGCCAGCAGCTTTCCAGGCCGAAATTCACCCCTCCACTTT
v_call: TRBV27; d_call: TRBD2; clone_size: NA; j_call: TRBJ2-2; cdr3_aa: CASSPPGLAGTGELFF; cdr3_nt: TGTGCCAGCAGTCCTCCAGGACTAGCGGGAACCGGGGAGCTGTTTTTT
v_call: TRBV7-2; d_call: TRBD1; clone_size: NA; j_call: TRBJ2-1; cdr3_aa: CASRSGTGAYNEQFF; cdr3_nt: TGTGCCAGCAGGTCCGGGACAGGGGCCTACAATGAGCAGTTCTTC
v_call: TRBV7-9; d_call: TRBD2; clone_size: few; j_call: TRBJ2-3; cdr3_aa: CASSFTSGRDTQYF; cdr3_nt: TGTGCCAGCAGCTTTACTAGCGGGAGGGATACGCAGTATTTT
v_call: TRBV5-1; d_call: TRBD2; clone_size: few; j_call: TRBJ2-1; cdr3_aa: CASSLSPLAGGYNEQFF; cdr3_nt: TGCGCCAGCAGCTTGTCCCCCTTGGCGGGAGGCTACAATGAGCAGTTCTTC
v_call: TRBV19; d_call: TRBD1; clone_size: NA; j_call: TRBJ2-1; cdr3_aa: CASSIEGRMDRGLFF; cdr3_nt: TGTGCCAGTAGTATAGAAGGTAGGATGGACAGGGGTCTGTTCTTC
v_call: TRBV7-2; d_call: TRBD1; clone_size: NA; j_call: TRBJ1-1; cdr3_aa: CASRKGAKAFF; cdr3_nt: TGTGCCAGCAGAAAGGGGGCGAAGGCTTTCTTT
v_call: TRBV2; d_call: TRBD1; clone_size: NA; j_call: TRBJ2-5; cdr3_aa: CASTRDRIGETQYF; cdr3_nt: TGTGCCAGCACTCGGGACAGGATCGGAGAGACCCAGTACTTC
v_call: TRBV4-1; d_call: NA; clone_size: NA; j_call: TRBJ1-2; cdr3_aa: CASSQWMGTNYGYTF; cdr3_nt: TGCGCCAGCAGCCAGTGGATGGGAACGAACTATGGCTACACCTTC
v_call: TRBV7-9; d_call: NA; clone_size: NA; j_call: TRBJ2-7; cdr3_aa: CASSPRQSYEQYF; cdr3_nt: TGTGCCAGCAGCCCCCGACAGTCCTACGAGCAGTACTTC
v_call: TRBV6-5; d_call: NA; clone_size: NA; j_call: TRBJ1-2; cdr3_aa: CASSYSIRGGYTF; cdr3_nt: TGTGCCAGCAGTTACTCGATTCGGGGCGGCTACACCTTC
v_call: TRBV11-2; d_call: TRBD2; clone_size: NA; j_call: TRBJ2-7; cdr3_aa: CASSVGLAVQYF; cdr3_nt: TGTGCCAGCAGCGTGGGACTAGCAGTGCAGTACTTC
v_call: TRBV30; d_call: NA; clone_size: NA; j_call: TRBJ2-5; cdr3_aa: CAWSGQAGASQYF; cdr3_nt: TGTGCCTGGAGTGGGCAGGCCGGTGCGTCCCAGTACTTC
v_call: TRBV27; d_call: TRBD1; clone_size: NA; j_call: TRBJ1-5; cdr3_aa: CASSLGQGQNQPQHF; cdr3_nt: TGTGCCAGCAGTCTCGGACAGGGGCAGAATCAGCCCCAGCATTTT
v_call: TRBV6-1; d_call: NA; clone_size: NA; j_call: TRBJ1-1; cdr3_aa: CASSQDLRTFNTEAFF; cdr3_nt: TGTGCCAGCAGTCAAGATTTACGAACGTTTAACACTGAAGCTTTCTTT
v_call: TRBV19; d_call: NA; clone_size: NA; j_call: TRBJ1-2; cdr3_aa: CASSTTDKPQANYGYTF; cdr3_nt: TGTGCCAGTAGTACCACTGACAAGCCCCAAGCGAACTATGGCTACACCTTC
v_call: TRBV5-1; d_call: TRBD2; clone_size: NA; j_call: TRBJ2-1; cdr3_aa: CASSPSDSGSSYNEQFF; cdr3_nt: TGCGCCAGCAGCCCCTCGGATAGCGGGAGTTCCTACAATGAGCAGTTCTTC
v_call: TRBV3-1/TRBV3-2; d_call: NA; clone_size: NA; j_call: TRBJ1-2; cdr3_aa: CASSQGGVRGYTF; cdr3_nt: TGTGCCAGCAGCCAAGGGGGGGTAAGGGGCTACACCTTC
v_call: TRBV2; d_call: NA; clone_size: NA; j_call: TRBJ1-2; cdr3_aa: CASSEDLGGIYGYTF; cdr3_nt: TGTGCCAGCAGTGAAGATCTTGGGGGGATCTATGGCTACACCTTC
v_call: TRBV10-3; d_call: NA; clone_size: once; j_call: TRBJ1-5; cdr3_aa: CAISEGYSNQPQHF; cdr3_nt: TGTGCCATCAGTGAGGGCTATAGCAATCAGCCCCAGCATTTT
v_call: TRBV5-5; d_call: NA; clone_size: NA; j_call: TRBJ2-1; cdr3_aa: CASSLGPYNEQFF; cdr3_nt: TGTGCCAGCAGCCTGGGGCCTTACAATGAGCAGTTCTTC
v_call: TRBV5-1; d_call: NA; clone_size: NA; j_call: TRBJ2-7; cdr3_aa: CASSITGSYEQYF; cdr3_nt: TGCGCCAGCAGCATCACAGGGTCCTACGAGCAGTACTTC
v_call: TRBV19; d_call: NA; clone_size: NA; j_call: TRBJ2-7; cdr3_aa: CASSNQGPYEQYF; cdr3_nt: TGTGCCAGTAGTAATCAGGGTCCCTACGAGCAGTACTTC
v_call: TRBV5-1; d_call: NA; clone_size: NA; j_call: TRBJ2-7; cdr3_aa: CASSSGGNPTYEQYF; cdr3_nt: TGCGCCAGCAGCTCGGGGGGCAATCCTACCTACGAGCAGTACTTC
v_call: TRBV6-2/TRBV6-3; d_call: NA; clone_size: few; j_call: TRBJ1-4; cdr3_aa: CASSYSSGGRTNEKLFF; cdr3_nt: TGTGCCAGCAGTTACTCGAGTGGGGGCCGGACCAATGAAAAACTGTTTTTT
v_call: TRBV7-9; d_call: NA; clone_size: medium-sized; j_call: TRBJ2-3; cdr3_aa: CASSLSTDTQYF; cdr3_nt: TGTGCCAGCAGCTTGAGTACAGATACGCAGTATTTT
v_call: TRBV7-9; d_call: TRBD2; clone_size: NA; j_call: TRBJ2-3; cdr3_aa: CASSTGLAEDTQYF; cdr3_nt: TGTGCCAGCAGCACGGGACTAGCGGAAGATACGCAGTATTTT
v_call: TRBV5-1; d_call: TRBD2; clone_size: NA; j_call: TRBJ2-5; cdr3_aa: CASSLVSSGSQTQYF; cdr3_nt: TGCGCCAGCAGCTTGGTTTCTAGCGGGAGCCAGACCCAGTACTTC
v_call: TRBV7-2; d_call: NA; clone_size: NA; j_call: TRBJ1-3; cdr3_aa: CASSLVGRDSGNTIYF; cdr3_nt: TGTGCCAGCAGCTTAGTTGGAAGGGACTCTGGAAACACCATATATTTT
v_call: TRBV5-4; d_call: NA; clone_size: NA; j_call: TRBJ2-7; cdr3_aa: CASSLGGYESYEQYF; cdr3_nt: TGTGCCAGCAGCTTGGGAGGGTATGAATCCTACGAGCAGTACTTC
v_call: TRBV29-1; d_call: NA; clone_size: NA; j_call: TRBJ1-3; cdr3_aa: CSVGGADSGNTIYF; cdr3_nt: TGCAGCGTTGGAGGGGCCGACTCTGGAAACACCATATATTTT
v_call: TRBV5-4; d_call: NA; clone_size: NA; j_call: TRBJ2-1; cdr3_aa: CASSLVTSAYNEQFF; cdr3_nt: TGTGCCAGCAGCTTGGTAACGAGCGCCTACAATGAGCAGTTCTTC
v_call: TRBV18; d_call: NA; clone_size: NA; j_call: TRBJ2-6; cdr3_aa: CASSGQGMRSGANVLTF; cdr3_nt: TGTGCCAGCTCCGGGCAGGGAATGCGCTCTGGGGCCAACGTCCTGACTTTC
v_call: TRBV2; d_call: NA; clone_size: NA; j_call: TRBJ2-7; cdr3_aa: CASSETEGPPSYEQYF; cdr3_nt: TGTGCCAGCAGTGAGACGGAGGGACCCCCCTCCTACGAGCAGTACTTC
v_call: TRBV10-3; d_call: NA; clone_size: few; j_call: TRBJ1-1; cdr3_aa: CAIRFREDDTEAFF; cdr3_nt: TGTGCCATCAGATTTAGGGAGGACGACACTGAAGCTTTCTTT
v_call: TRBV7-2; d_call: NA; clone_size: NA; j_call: TRBJ2-2; cdr3_aa: CASSYAGHSSTGELFF; cdr3_nt: TGTGCCAGCAGTTATGCTGGACACTCTAGCACCGGGGAGCTGTTTTTT
v_call: TRBV28; d_call: TRBD2; clone_size: NA; j_call: TRBJ2-3; cdr3_aa: CASILAGADTQYF; cdr3_nt: TGTGCCAGCATCCTAGCGGGAGCAGATACGCAGTATTTT
v_call: TRBV7-8; d_call: NA; clone_size: NA; j_call: TRBJ2-3; cdr3_aa: CASSLPLGTFTDTQYF; cdr3_nt: TGTGCCAGCAGCTTACCCCTCGGCACCTTCACAGATACGCAGTATTTT
v_call: TRBV18; d_call: TRBD1; clone_size: NA; j_call: TRBJ1-2; cdr3_aa: CASSPPWDRGREGYTF; cdr3_nt: TGTGCCAGCTCACCACCGTGGGACAGGGGGCGCGAAGGCTACACCTTC
v_call: TRBV19; d_call: TRBD2; clone_size: NA; j_call: TRBJ2-5; cdr3_aa: CASTAGGPWETQYF; cdr3_nt: TGTGCCAGTACCGCGGGAGGGCCCTGGGAGACCCAGTACTTC
v_call: TRBV6-1; d_call: NA; clone_size: NA; j_call: TRBJ1-2; cdr3_aa: CASSDGTENYGYTF; cdr3_nt: TGTGCCAGCAGTGACGGGACTGAGAACTATGGCTACACCTTC
v_call: TRBV5-1; d_call: TRBD1; clone_size: NA; j_call: TRBJ1-1; cdr3_aa: CASSLETGVWYTEAFF; cdr3_nt: TGCGCCAGCAGCTTGGAAACAGGGGTTTGGTACACTGAAGCTTTCTTT